This TCR beta chain comes out of a study of T cell responses to AZD1222 COVID-19 vaccine. The study's findings and limits: In a largely white British group with more females than males, clonal diversity was possibly underestimated. It was only after the peak T cell response that any repertoires were sampled.

Assay used: immunoSEQ multiplex PCR; TCRdb lists only in-frame clones, some missing. The sample records fewer than 90,000 clones, about 85% being singletons. Germline assignment: CDR1 SGHAT and CDR2 FQNNGV. This CDR3 spans 12 amino acids. With 1 base removed from V and 3 bases from J, the gap between germline ends came to 3 bases. A note on this clone: Its specificity is not known.

The input for sequencing was peripheral blood, taken on day 0 of AZD1222 vaccination. This clonotype originated in an adult in good health. The chain combines TRBV11-2 with TRBJ2-5; D is undetermined. The CDR3 DNA reads as TGTGCCAGCAGCTTAGCAAAAGAGACCCAGTACTTC. It translates to CASSLAKETQYF.